Listed below are T cell receptor beta chains from one sample, sequenced in a study of tumor-infiltrating lymphocytes in primary liver carcinoma. TCRdb ran MiXCR on the multiplex PCR reads and lists one entry per CDR3 protein. The sample lists fewer than 400,000 distinct CDR3 sequences, roughly 60% occurring once. The sequenced sample was peripheral blood. The origin of the receptors is a man aged 35 to 55 with primary liver carcinoma and hepatitis B virus infection. Both conserved end residues are part of each CDR3. The D gene is left open where the match is weak. Size values are once, few and many counts, or a class for expanded clones, and some rows have none.

length	V	J	D	size	DNA	CDR3
16	TRBV11-2	TRBJ2-5	.	.	TGTGCCAGCAGCTTAGGACTAGAGGGAAACCAAGAGATCCAATACTTC	CASSLGLEGNQEIQYF
16	TRBV5-1	TRBJ2-7	.	.	TGCGCCAGCAGCACCTCCGGGACCACAGGCGTGTACGAGCAGTACTTC	CASSTSGTTGVYEQYF
15	TRBV5-6	TRBJ2-7	.	.	TGTGCCAGCAGCGCGGGAACCTTTTCTTTGGTTGAGCAGTACTTC	CASSAGTFSLVEQYF
12	TRBV20-1	TRBJ1-5	.	.	TGCAGCTGGGGCAGGGTCGGCCAGCCCCAGCATTTT	CSWGRVGQPQHF
17	TRBV11-1	TRBJ2-5	TRBD2	.	TGTGCCAGCAACCTTCAACCGGGACTAGCGGGACAAGAGATCCAGTACTTC	CASNLQPGLAGQEIQYF
15	TRBV6-2/TRBV6-3	TRBJ2-2	.	.	TGCGCCAGCAGTATAAACAGGGATAACACCGGGGAGCTGTTTTTT	CASSINRDNTGELFF
15	TRBV28	TRBJ2-7	TRBD1	once	TGTGCCAACAGCAACAGGGGGCTGATGTCCTACGAGCAGTACTTC	CANSNRGLMSYEQYF
15	TRBV5-1	TRBJ2-1	.	.	TGCGCCAGCAGCTTGGGCCAGGGCCAGTACATTGAGCAGTTCTTC	CASSLGQGQYIEQFF
12	TRBV11-2	TRBJ2-5	.	.	TGTGCCAGCAGCCGCCTGGGGGAGACCCAGTACTTC	CASSRLGETQYF
15	TRBV5-4	TRBJ1-2	TRBD1	.	TGTGCCAGCAGCCAAACAGGGGGCCGTTCGGGAGGCTACACCTTC	CASSQTGGRSGGYTF
14	TRBV11-1	TRBJ2-5	.	once	TGTGCCGGCAGCCCCTATTGCCCAGGAGGGACCCAGTACTTC	CAGSPYCPGGTQYF